Below are 10 T cell receptor beta chains sequenced from a single sample in a study of blood T cell repertoires in COVID-19. TCRdb's table, derived via immunoSEQ multiplex PCR, lists solely in-frame clones and lacks some. The table records some 200,000 clones, about 89% of them present only once. The sequenced sample was PBMCs or T cells enriched from blood (not recorded which). The receptor source for this set is a woman aged 18-29 years who had recovered from COVID-19.

The CDR3 sequence: CASSSRTSGRVLSSKNIQYF. The CDR3 bases are TGTGCCAGTAGCTCGAGGACTAGCGGGAGGGTACTCTCCTCCAAAAACATTCAGTACTTC. V is TRBV19 and J is TRBJ2-4; 15 bases map to TRBD2. The germline gives CDR1 LNHDA, CDR2 SQIVND (reference sequence). The CDR3 consists of 20 residues. The ends lost 6 bases at V and 2 bases at J; junction bases unmatched: 14. Full variable domain (outside the CDR3, taken from reference TRBV19 and TRBJ2-4): DGGITQSPKYLFRKEGQNVTLSCEQNLNHDAMYWYRQDPGQGLRLIYYSQIVNDFQKGDIAEGYSVSREKKESFPLTVTSAQKNPTAFYLCASSSRTSGRVLSSKNIQYFGAGTRLSVL.

V usage is TRBV7-9 and J usage is TRBJ1-2; D possibly corresponds to TRBD1 (6 bases). Germline V gene data show CDR1 as SEHNR and CDR2 as FQNEAQ (reference sequence). CDR3 length: 12 amino acids. The V and J ends lost 5 bases and 5 bases respectively, with 9 bases between them. CDR3 amino acids: CASSPGQYGYTF. The CDR3 DNA sequence: TGTGCCAGCAGCCCAGGACAGTATGGCTACACCTTC.

V and J are TRBV18 and TRBJ1-1; TRBD1 agrees at 9 bases. V dropped 4 bases and J dropped 0; count of bases not matched to a gene: 9. Germline assignment: CDR1 KGHSH and CDR2 LQKENI. This CDR3 spans 17 amino acids. The CDR3 nucleotides read TGTGCCAGCTCACTCATAACAGGGGGCCTAATGAACACTGAAGCTTTCTTT. Its protein is CASSLITGGLMNTEAFF.

Comments on this clone: Additional DNA sequences in this sample encode the identical CDR3. V usage is TRBV2 and J usage is TRBJ2-1; D not resolved. Germline lookup yields CDR1 SNHLY and CDR2 FYNNEI. This CDR3 comprises 14 residues. V lost 2 bases to trimming and J lost 0 bases, with 5 bases between them. DNA of the CDR3: TGTGCCAGCAGTGAACGGAGCTCCTACAATGAGCAGTTCTTC. Translated: CASSERSSYNEQFF.

The chain links TRBV30 to TRBJ1-1; D is unclear. CDR3 length: 11 residues. Trimming took 0 bases from V and 10 from J, leaving 9 bases between them. Germline values: CDR1 GTSNPN, CDR2 SVGIG (reference sequence). Here the CDR3 DNA reads TGTGCCTGGAGTGTAACGGCGGGAGCTTTCTTT. Residues: CAWSVTAGAFF. Full variable domain (remainder filled in from reference TRBV30 and TRBJ1-1): SQTIHQWPATLVQPVGSPLSLECTVEGTSNPNLYWYRQAAGRGLQLLFYSVGIGQISSEVPQNLSASRPQDRQFILSSKKLLLSDSGFYLCAWSVTAGAFFGQGTRLTVV.

The CDR3 DNA reads as TGTGCCAGCAGCCAAGGGGGACTAGGTGGCACTGAAGCTTTCTTT. Translating it yields CASSQGGLGGTEAFF. The gene calls are TRBV3-1 (or the pseudogene TRBV3-2) and TRBJ1-1, with D tentatively TRBD1 (5 bases). V gave up 1 base and J gave up 4 bases, with 13 bases separating them. Germline V gives CDR1 LGHDT, CDR2 YNNKEL (reference sequence). This CDR3 is 15 amino acids long.

V is TRBV28 and J is TRBJ2-7; D gene uncertain. The length of the CDR3 is 12 residues. The ends were cut back, 5 bases at V and 4 bases at J, with 9 bases in the middle. The germline gives CDR1 MDHEN, CDR2 SYDVKM. CDR3 residues: CASSLTPYEQYF. CDR3 bases: TGTGCCAGCAGTCTGACTCCTTACGAGCAGTACTTC. The variable domain in full, completed from reference TRBV28 and TRBJ2-7, reads DVKVTQSSRYLVKRTGEKVFLECVQDMDHENMFWYRQDPGLGLRLIYFSYDVKMKEKGDIPEGYSVSREKKERFSLILESASTNQTSMYLCASSLTPYEQYFGPGTRLTVT.

This clone was seen only a few times. V and J are TRBV6-2 or TRBV6-3 and TRBJ2-7; TRBD2 matches 13 bases. Germline assignment: CDR1 MNHEY and CDR2 SVGEGT. The CDR3 runs 18 residues. The J segment lost 4 bases and the V segment lost 5 bases, leaving 14 bases of the junction unmatched. The CDR3 DNA reads as TGTGCCAGCAGTCCGATATCCTGGACTAGCGGGAGCATATACGAGCAGTACTTC. Translated, it gives CASSPISWTSGSIYEQYF.

The V gene is TRBV4-3, the J gene TRBJ2-7; TRBD2 aligns across 13 bases. Germline CDR1 reads LGHNA; CDR2 reads YSLEER. The CDR3 is made up of 17 amino acids. The trim removed 4 bases at V and 6 bases at J, leaving 12 bases unmatched. The CDR3, as DNA: TGCGCCAGCAGCCCGTTCACTAGCGGGAGGGATGCTGGCGAGCAGTACTTC. As protein: CASSPFTSGRDAGEQYF.

The chain links TRBV25-1 to TRBJ2-7, with 10 bases matching TRBD1. Per germline, CDR1 MGHDK and CDR2 SYGVNS. The CDR3 totals 17 residues. V gave up 0 bases and J gave up 5 bases; unmatched junction bases: 10. The CDR3 bases are TGTGCCAGCAGTGAATATTCTTCGTGGGACAGGGGACACGAGCAGTACTTC. Its protein is CASSEYSSWDRGHEQYF.